The subject of this entry is one TCR beta chain. Its antigen is as yet unknown. This sample is part of a study of Ad26.COV2.S vaccination and SARS-CoV-2 variants. Broader study findings: Substantial breadth in spike-specific CD8+ and CD4+ T cell responses was reportedly seen after vaccination. Analyses that measured TCR breadth and depth may have underestimated total T cell responses.

Profiling relied on immunoSEQ multiplex PCR, and the TCRdb table lists in-frame clones only, not all of them. The repertoire holds some 350,000 clones, with about 90% as singletons. The TCR was taken from a human donor who had recovered from COVID-19. The source material was peripheral blood, sampled after recovery from COVID-19.

CDR3: CASSSSGTVKNEQFF. Written as DNA, the CDR3 is TGTGCCAGCAGCTCCTCCGGGACAGTGAAGAATGAGCAGTTCTTC. This rearrangement joins TRBV9 to TRBJ2-1, with 7 bases aligning to TRBD1. Germline trimming cut 4 bases from V and 7 bases from J; bases unmatched to any gene: 11. The CDR3 extends over 15 amino acids. In germline, CDR1 is SGDLS, CDR2 YYNGEE.